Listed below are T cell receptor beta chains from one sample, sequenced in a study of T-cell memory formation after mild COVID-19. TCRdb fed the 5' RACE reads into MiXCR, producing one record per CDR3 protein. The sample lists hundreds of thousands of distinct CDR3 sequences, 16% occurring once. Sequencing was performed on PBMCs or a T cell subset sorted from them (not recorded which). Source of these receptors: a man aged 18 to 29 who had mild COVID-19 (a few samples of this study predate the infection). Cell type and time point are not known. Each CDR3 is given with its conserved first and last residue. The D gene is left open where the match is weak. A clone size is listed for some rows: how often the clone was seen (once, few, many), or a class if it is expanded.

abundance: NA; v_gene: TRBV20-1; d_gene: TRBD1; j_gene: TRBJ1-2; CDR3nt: TGCAGTGCTTCGGACAGGGGGGGCTATGGCTACACCTTC; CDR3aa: CSASDRGGYGYTF
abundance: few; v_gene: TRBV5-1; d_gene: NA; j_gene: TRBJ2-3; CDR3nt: TGCGCCAGCAGCCCCCTCCCAAACACAGATACGCAGTATTTT; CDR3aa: CASSPLPNTDTQYF
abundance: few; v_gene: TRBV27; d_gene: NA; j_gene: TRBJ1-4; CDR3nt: TGTGCCAGCAGTTTACAACAGGGTCCCTATGAAAAACTGTTTTTT; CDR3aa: CASSLQQGPYEKLFF
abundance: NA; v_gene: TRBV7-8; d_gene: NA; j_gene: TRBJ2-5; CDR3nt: TGTGCCAGCAGCCGCGGATGGGGGGCGGGACAAGAGACCCAGTACTTC; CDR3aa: CASSRGWGAGQETQYF
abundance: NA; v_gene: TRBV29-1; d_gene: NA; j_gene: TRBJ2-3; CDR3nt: TGCAGCGTTGAAGTCATGGAGGGGGCAGATACGCAGTATTTT; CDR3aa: CSVEVMEGADTQYF
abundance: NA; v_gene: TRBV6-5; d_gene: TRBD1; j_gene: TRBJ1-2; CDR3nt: TGTGCCAGCAGTCGGCTCCAGGGGGCCTATGGCTACACCTTC; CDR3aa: CASSRLQGAYGYTF
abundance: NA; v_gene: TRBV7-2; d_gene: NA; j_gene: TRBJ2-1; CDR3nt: TGTGCCAGCAGCTTAAACAGGGATGAAGCCGGCTCCTACAATGAGCAGTTCTTC; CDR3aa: CASSLNRDEAGSYNEQFF
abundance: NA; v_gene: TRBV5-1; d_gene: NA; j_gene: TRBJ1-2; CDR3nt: TGCGCCAGCAGCAGGGGGGGGACCGGGGACTCAGCATTTAACTATGGCTACACCTTC; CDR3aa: CASSRGGTGDSAFNYGYTF
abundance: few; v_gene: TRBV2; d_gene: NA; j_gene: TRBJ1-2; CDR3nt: TGTGCCAGCGAAGGGGGAGTTTATGGCTACACCTTC; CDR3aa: CASEGGVYGYTF
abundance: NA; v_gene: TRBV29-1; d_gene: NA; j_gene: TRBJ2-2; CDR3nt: TGCAGCGTTGATATTGAGGGCAGGGCGAACACCGGGGAGCTGTTTTTT; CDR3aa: CSVDIEGRANTGELFF
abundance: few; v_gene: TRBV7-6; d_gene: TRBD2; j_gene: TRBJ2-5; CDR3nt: TGTGCCAGCAGCTTTACGCTAGCGGGCTCCGGGTGGGAGACCCAGTACTTC; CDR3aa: CASSFTLAGSGWETQYF
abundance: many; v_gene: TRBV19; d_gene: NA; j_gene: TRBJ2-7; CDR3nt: TGTGCCAGTAGTCTCGACAGGACTACCTCCTCCTACGAGCAGTACTTC; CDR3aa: CASSLDRTTSSYEQYF
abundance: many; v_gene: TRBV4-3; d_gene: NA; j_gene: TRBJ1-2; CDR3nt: TGCGCCAGCAGCCAAGATATCTCTGAGGGAGGCTACACCTTC; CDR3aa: CASSQDISEGGYTF
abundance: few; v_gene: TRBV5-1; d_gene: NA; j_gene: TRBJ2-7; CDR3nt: TGCGCCAGCAGCTTGCAAGGCAGGGCCATATGGGGATCCTACGAGCAGTACTTC; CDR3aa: CASSLQGRAIWGSYEQYF
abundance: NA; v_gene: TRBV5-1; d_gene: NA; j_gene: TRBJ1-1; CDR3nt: TGCGCCAGCAAGAGAGAAGGGGCCTCGAACACTGAAGCTTTCTTT; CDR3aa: CASKREGASNTEAFF
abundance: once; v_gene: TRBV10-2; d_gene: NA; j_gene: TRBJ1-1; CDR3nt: TGCGCCAGCAGAAAGGGGTTCAACACTGAAGCTTTCTTT; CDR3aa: CASRKGFNTEAFF
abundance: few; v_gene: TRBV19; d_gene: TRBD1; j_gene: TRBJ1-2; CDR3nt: TGTGCCAGTAGTCTTCGACAGGGAGTCAGTATCTATGGCTACACCTTC; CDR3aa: CASSLRQGVSIYGYTF
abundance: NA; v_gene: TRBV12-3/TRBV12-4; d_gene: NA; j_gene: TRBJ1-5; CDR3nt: TGTGCCAGCAGTTTAGCGCTGCTTCAGCCCCAGCATTTT; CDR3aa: CASSLALLQPQHF
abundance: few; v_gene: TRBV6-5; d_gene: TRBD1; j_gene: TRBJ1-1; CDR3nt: TGTGCCAGCAGCTACAACAGGGGGAATGAAGCTTTCTTT; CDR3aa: CASSYNRGNEAFF
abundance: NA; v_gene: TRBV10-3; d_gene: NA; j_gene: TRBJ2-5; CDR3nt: TGTGCCATCAGTGAGGACAGAGAAGAGACCCAGTACTTC; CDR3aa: CAISEDREETQYF
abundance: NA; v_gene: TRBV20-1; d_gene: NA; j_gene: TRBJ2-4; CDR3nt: TGCAGTGCTAGAGAGGCGTCTGGGGGCGTAAACATTCAGTACTTC; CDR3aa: CSAREASGGVNIQYF
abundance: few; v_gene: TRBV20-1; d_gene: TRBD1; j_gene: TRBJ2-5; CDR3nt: TGCAGTGCTCTGGACAGGGACACCGTGCAAGAGACCCAGTACTTC; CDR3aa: CSALDRDTVQETQYF
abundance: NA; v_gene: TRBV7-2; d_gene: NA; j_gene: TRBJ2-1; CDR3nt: TGTGCCAGCAACAGGGGACTAGTTCGGGTCCATGAGCAGTTCTTC; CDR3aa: CASNRGLVRVHEQFF
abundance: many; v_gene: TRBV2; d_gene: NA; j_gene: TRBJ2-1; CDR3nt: TGTGCCGGCAAACAGGGTGGGCTCAATGAGCAGTTCTTC; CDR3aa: CAGKQGGLNEQFF
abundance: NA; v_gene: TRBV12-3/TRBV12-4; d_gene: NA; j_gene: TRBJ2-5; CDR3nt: TGTGCCAGCAGTTTCCGGCATGGACCGACCCAAGAGACCCAGTACTTC; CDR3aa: CASSFRHGPTQETQYF
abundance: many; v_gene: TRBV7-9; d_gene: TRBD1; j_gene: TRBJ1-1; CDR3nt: TGTGCCAGCCCAACCTGGGGACAGGGGTATACTGAAGCTTTCTTT; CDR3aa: CASPTWGQGYTEAFF
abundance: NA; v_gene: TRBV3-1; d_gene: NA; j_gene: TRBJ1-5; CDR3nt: TGTGCCAGCAGCCGAAGCGTCGGGCCCCAGCATTTT; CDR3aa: CASSRSVGPQHF
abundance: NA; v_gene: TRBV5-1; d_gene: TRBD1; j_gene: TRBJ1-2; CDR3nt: TGCGCCAGCAGCTTCCGGGACAGGGAAGGCTACACCTTC; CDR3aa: CASSFRDREGYTF
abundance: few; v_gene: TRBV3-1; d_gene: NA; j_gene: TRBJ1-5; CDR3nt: TGTGCCAGCAGCACCCAAGCCGGGGGAGGGCAGCCCCAGCATTTT; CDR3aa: CASSTQAGGGQPQHF
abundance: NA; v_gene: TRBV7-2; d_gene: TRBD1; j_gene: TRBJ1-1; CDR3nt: TGTGCCAGCAGCCCCCACAGGGGAAGCACTGAAGCTTTCTTT; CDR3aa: CASSPHRGSTEAFF
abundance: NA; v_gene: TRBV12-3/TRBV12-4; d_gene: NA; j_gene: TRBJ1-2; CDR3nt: TGTGCCAGCAGTTCGTTACGGAGTGGCGGCTACACCTTC; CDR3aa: CASSSLRSGGYTF
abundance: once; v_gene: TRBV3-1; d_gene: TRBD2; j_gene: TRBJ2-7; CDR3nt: TGTGCCAGCAGCCGAAAAACTAGCGGGAGAATTACCTACGAGCAGTACTTC; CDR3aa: CASSRKTSGRITYEQYF
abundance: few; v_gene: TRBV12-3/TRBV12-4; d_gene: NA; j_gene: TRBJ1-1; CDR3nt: TGTGCCAGCAGCCCGAGGGTGAGCGTACTTGAAGCTTTCTTT; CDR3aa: CASSPRVSVLEAFF
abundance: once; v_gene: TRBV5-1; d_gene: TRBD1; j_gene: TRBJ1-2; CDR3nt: TGCGCCAGCAGCGGAACAGGGGTCGAAGGCTACACCTTC; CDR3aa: CASSGTGVEGYTF
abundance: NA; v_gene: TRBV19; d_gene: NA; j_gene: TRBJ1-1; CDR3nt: TGTGCCAGTGGCACTGAAGCTTTCTTT; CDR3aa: CASGTEAFF
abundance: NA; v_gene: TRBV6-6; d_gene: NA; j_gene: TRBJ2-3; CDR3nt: TGTGCCAGCAGTTACGGGCTACTCTCAGAGGTAAAAGGAGATACGCAGTATTTT; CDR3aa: CASSYGLLSEVKGDTQYF
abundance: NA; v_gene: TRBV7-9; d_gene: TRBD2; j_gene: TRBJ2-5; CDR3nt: TGTGCCAGCAGCGGGAATAGTCGCGGGGGGGCCTTTGAGACCCAGTACTTC; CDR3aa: CASSGNSRGGAFETQYF
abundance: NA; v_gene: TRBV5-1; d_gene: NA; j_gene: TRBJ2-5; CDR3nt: TGCGCCAGCAAGGGAGAGACCCAGTACTTC; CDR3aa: CASKGETQYF
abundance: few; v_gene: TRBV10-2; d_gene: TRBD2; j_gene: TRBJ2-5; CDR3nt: TGCGCCAGCAGGGTGACTAGCGGGGGAGATGTGACCCAGTACTTC; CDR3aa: CASRVTSGGDVTQYF
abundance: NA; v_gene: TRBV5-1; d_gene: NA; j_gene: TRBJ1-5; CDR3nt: TGCGCCAGCAGGTGGGAGGCAGGCCAGCCCCAGCATTTT; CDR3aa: CASRWEAGQPQHF
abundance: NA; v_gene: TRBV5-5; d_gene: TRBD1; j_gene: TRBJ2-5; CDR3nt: TGTGCCAGCAGCCATCGGACAGGACAGCGGCAAGAGACCCAGTACTTC; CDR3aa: CASSHRTGQRQETQYF
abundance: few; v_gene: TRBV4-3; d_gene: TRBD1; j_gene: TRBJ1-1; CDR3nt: TGCGCCAGCAGCCAGACAGGGAGGGAAGCTTTCTTT; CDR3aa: CASSQTGREAFF
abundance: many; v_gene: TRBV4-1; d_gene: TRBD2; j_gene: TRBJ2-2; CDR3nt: TGCGCCAGCAGCCCCGGGCTAGCGGGGACGAACACCGGGGAGCTGTTTTTT; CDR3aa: CASSPGLAGTNTGELFF
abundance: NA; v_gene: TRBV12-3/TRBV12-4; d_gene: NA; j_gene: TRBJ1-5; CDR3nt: TGTGCCAGCAGCTGGGGTCCGAGGGATCAGCCCCAGCATTTT; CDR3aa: CASSWGPRDQPQHF
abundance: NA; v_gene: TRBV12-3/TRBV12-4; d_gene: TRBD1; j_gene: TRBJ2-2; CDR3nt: TGTGCCTCCTCAAAGGGACAGTTCCCCACCGGGGAGCTGTTTTTT; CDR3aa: CASSKGQFPTGELFF
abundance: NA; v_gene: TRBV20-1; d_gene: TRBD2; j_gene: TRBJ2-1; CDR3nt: TGCAGTGCACAACTAGCGGGGGCTTTCAATGAGCAGTTCTTC; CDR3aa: CSAQLAGAFNEQFF
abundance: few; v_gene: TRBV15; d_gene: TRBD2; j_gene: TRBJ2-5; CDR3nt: TGTGCCACCAGCGGGCGACTAGCGGCACAAGAGACCCAGTACTTC; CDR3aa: CATSGRLAAQETQYF
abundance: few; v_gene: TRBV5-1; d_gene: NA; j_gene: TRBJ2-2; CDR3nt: TGCGCCAGCAGCTTGCTGCGACAGAACACCGGGGAGCTGTTTTTT; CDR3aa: CASSLLRQNTGELFF
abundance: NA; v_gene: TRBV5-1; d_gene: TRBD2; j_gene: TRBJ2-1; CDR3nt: TGCGCCAGCAGCTTGGAAGGACTAGCGGGGGGGCGAGGTCTCTTC; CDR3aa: CASSLEGLAGGRGLF
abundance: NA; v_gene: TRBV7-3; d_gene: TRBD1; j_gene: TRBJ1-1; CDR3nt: TGTGCCAGCAGCGCAATACAGGGGACTGAAGCTTTCTTT; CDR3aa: CASSAIQGTEAFF
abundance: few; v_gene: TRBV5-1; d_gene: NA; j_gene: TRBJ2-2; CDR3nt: TGCGCCAGCAGAAGAGATCCGGGAAGTAACACCGGGGAGCTGTTTTTT; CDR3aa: CASRRDPGSNTGELFF